Shown below are 4 T cell receptor beta chains from a single sample sequenced in a study of T cell responses to AZD1222 COVID-19 vaccine. TCRdb's table, derived via immunoSEQ multiplex PCR, lists solely in-frame clones and lacks some. The data hold over 85,000 clones, with roughly 85% observed a single time. The sample was peripheral blood, taken on day 0 of AZD1222 vaccination. Every receptor here comes from an adult in good health.

V gene TRBV10-1 combines with J gene TRBJ2-2; D is uncertain. CDR1 is WNHNN and CDR2 is SYGVQD in the germline V gene (reference sequence). This CDR3 region has 14 residues. The V end lost 5 bases, the J end lost 1 base, and 8 bases lay between the germline ends. The CDR3 sequence: CASSLNQNTGELFF. For the CDR3, the DNA is TGCGCCAGCAGTCTGAACCAGAACACCGGGGAGCTGTTTTTT.

The CDR3 here is CASSQAYPNYGYTF. In DNA form, the CDR3 reads TGTGCCAGCAGCCAGGCCTACCCTAACTATGGCTACACCTTC. This sequence joins TRBV3-1 (or the pseudogene TRBV3-2) and TRBJ1-2; D uncertain. CDR3 length: 14 residues. V was clipped by 3 bases and J by 0 bases, with 8 bases between them. Germline CDR1 and CDR2: LGHDT and YNNKEL (reference sequence).

The V and J genes are TRBV6-5 and TRBJ1-1; the D is unclear. In germline, CDR1 is MNHEY, CDR2 SVGAGI. The CDR3 sequence is 12 residues long. Trimming removed 6 bases at V and 3 bases at J, with 8 bases between. In DNA, the CDR3 is TGTGCCAGCAGCCCCCTACACACTGAAGCTTTCTTT. This encodes CASSPLHTEAFF.

The V gene is TRBV11-3, the J gene TRBJ2-7; no clear D gene. Trimming took off 1 base at V and 6 bases at J, with 13 bases between the two ends. The germline V gene encodes CDR1 SGHNT and CDR2 YENEEA. This CDR3 is built from 14 residues. The CDR3 spells CASSLGAAESEQYF. As DNA, the CDR3 is TGTGCCAGCAGCTTAGGGGCCGCGGAGTCCGAGCAGTACTTC. Looking up the rest from reference TRBV11-3 and TRBJ2-7 gives the full variable domain: EAGVVQSPRYKIIEKKQPVAFWCNPISGHNTLYWYLQNLGQGPELLIRYENEEAVDDSQLPKDRFSAERLKGVDSTLKIQPAELGDSAVYLCASSLGAAESEQYFGPGTRLTVT.